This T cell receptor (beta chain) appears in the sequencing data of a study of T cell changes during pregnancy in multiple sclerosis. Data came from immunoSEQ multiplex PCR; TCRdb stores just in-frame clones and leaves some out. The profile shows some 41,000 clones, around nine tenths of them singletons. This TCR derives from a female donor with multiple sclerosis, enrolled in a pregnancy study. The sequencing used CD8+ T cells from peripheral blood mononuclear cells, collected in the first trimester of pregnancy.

CDR3 sequence reads: CASRKLGQEETQYF. CDR3 nucleotide sequence: TGTGCCAGCAGAAAGCTCGGACAGGAGGAGACCCAGTACTTC. The chain employs TRBV27 and TRBJ2-5, with 7 bases lining up with TRBD1. Germline CDR1 reads MNHEY; CDR2 reads SMNVEV (reference sequence). Trimming cost V 6 bases and J 5 bases; bases outside gene matches: 9. There are 14 residues in the CDR3.